The clone carrying this TCR beta chain appeared a single time. Germline V gives CDR1 SGDLS, CDR2 YYNGEE. The CDR3 is 17 amino acids. V dropped 0 bases and J dropped 0; count of bases not matched to a gene: 5. The data stem from a study of shared T cell receptors in the human thymus. Some clones are missing from TCRdb's copy, which holds only in-frame ones; the method was immunoSEQ multiplex PCR. The data contain hundreds of thousands of clones, 70% to 90% of them singletons. A further study also used this sample, focusing on human thymus T cells. From that second work: Resections removed during corrective heart surgery provided the thymus tissue used. It looked as if thymic and blood repertoires used V and J genes in a biased way.

The sequence was collected from a girl under three years old with a congenital heart defect. V is TRBV9 and J is TRBJ2-1, with 8 bases matching TRBD2. The sample taken for sequencing was thymocytes. The CDR3 is CASSVGLGGASYNEQFF. The CDR3 bases are TGTGCCAGCAGCGTAGGGCTCGGGGGGGCCTCCTACAATGAGCAGTTCTTC.